The clone carrying this T cell receptor (beta chain) was seen only a few times. What it binds is unknown. The data belong to a study of T-cell memory formation after mild COVID-19. Per germline, CDR1 SNHLY and CDR2 FYNNEI. The CDR3 has 14 residues. The ends were cut back, 4 bases at V and 1 base at J, with 10 bases in the middle. TCRdb reanalysed the 5' RACE reads using MiXCR and keeps one entry per CDR3 protein. This sample has hundreds of thousands of distinct CDR3 sequences, with around 17% found just once. Whole-study findings and limits: The CD4+ clones that contracted clustered mainly within CM and EM, and the CD8+ clones concentrated in EMRA. Clones contracting day 15 to 85 were balanced CD4/CD8; later expanders leaned CD4+.

This receptor was taken from an adult woman who had mild COVID-19 (a few samples of this study predate the infection). Cell type and time point are not known. The chain couples TRBV2 to TRBJ2-5; possibly TRBD1 or TRBD2 for D (5 bases each). Sequencing was performed on PBMCs or a T cell subset sorted from them (not recorded which). As DNA, the CDR3 is TGTGCCAGCAGTGTTATGGGGGTCCAAGAGACCCAGTACTTC. Translating gives CASSVMGVQETQYF.